This T cell receptor (beta chain) was identified during a study of blood T cells in healthy people across ages. Germline V gene lookup returns CDR1 SGHRS and CDR2 YFSETQ. J gave up 14 bases and V 4 bases, and 3 bases lay outside the gene matches. The CDR3 has 11 residues. Using a J-beta primer mix together with a sample-barcoded 5' primer, a second PCR was run for about 6 to 12 cycles. Each CDR3 protein is one row after TCRdb ran MiXCR on the 5' RACE reads. Of 780,000 or so distinct CDR3 sequences listed, approximately 60% are singletons. The clonotype was recovered from a man aged 35-49 years in good health. The source material was blood. The rearrangement links TRBV5-1 to TRBJ1-4, with 9 bases that match TRBD1. The CDR3 spells CASSAGTGLFF. The CDR3 nucleotides read TGCGCCAGCAGCGCCGGGACAGGGCTGTTTTTT. Complete variable domain (other parts from reference TRBV5-1 and TRBJ1-4): KAGVTQTPRYLIKTRGQQVTLSCSPISGHRSVSWYQQTPGQGLQFLFEYFSETQRNKGNFPGRFSGRQFSNSRSEMNVSTLELGDSALYLCASSAGTGLFFGSGTQLSVL.